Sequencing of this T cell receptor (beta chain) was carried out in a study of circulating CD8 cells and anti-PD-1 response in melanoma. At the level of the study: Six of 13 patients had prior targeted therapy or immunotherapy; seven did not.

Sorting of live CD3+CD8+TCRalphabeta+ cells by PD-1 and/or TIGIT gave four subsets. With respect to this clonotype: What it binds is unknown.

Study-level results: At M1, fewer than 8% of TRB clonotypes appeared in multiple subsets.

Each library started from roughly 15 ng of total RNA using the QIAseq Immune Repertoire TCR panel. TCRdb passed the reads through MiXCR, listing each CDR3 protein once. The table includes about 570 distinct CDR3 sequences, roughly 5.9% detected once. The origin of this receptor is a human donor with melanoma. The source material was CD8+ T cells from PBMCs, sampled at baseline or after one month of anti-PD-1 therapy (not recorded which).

The CDR3 DNA sequence: TGCAGTGCTAGATTCCGGGACACCAAAAACATTCAGTACTTC. This encodes CSARFRDTKNIQYF. The chain is built from TRBV20-1 and TRBJ2-4; D possibly corresponds to TRBD1 (6 bases). The CDR3 spans 14 residues. V was shortened by 2 bases and J by 2 bases, with 10 bases between the two germline ends. Germline V CDR1 and CDR2: DFQATT, SNEGSKA (reference sequence).